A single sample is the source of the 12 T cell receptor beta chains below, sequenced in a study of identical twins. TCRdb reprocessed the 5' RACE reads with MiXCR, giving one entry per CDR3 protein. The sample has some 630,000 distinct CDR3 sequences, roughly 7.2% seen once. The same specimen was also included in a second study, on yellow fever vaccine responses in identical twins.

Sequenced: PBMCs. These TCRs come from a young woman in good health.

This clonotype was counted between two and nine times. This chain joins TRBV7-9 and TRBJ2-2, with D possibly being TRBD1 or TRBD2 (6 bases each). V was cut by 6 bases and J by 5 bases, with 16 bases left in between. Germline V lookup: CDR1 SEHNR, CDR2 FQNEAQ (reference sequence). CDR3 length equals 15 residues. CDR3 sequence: CASSWDTGGTGELFF. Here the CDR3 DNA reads TGTGCCAGCAGTTGGGACACCGGGGGAACCGGGGAGCTGTTTTTT.

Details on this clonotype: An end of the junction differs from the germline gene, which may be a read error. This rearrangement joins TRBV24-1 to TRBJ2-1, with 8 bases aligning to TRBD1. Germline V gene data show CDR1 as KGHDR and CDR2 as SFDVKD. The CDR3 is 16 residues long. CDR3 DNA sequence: TGTGCCATCAGTGACCGGGACAGGTACTCCTACAATGAGCAGTTCTTC. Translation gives CAISDRDRYSYNEQFF.

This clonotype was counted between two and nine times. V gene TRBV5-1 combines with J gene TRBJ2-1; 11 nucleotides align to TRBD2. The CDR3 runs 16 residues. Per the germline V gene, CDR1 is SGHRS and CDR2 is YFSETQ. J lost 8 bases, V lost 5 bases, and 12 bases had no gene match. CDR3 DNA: TGCGCCAGCAGAATAAAAACCACTAGCGGGGGCGATGAGCAGTTCTTC. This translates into CASRIKTTSGGDEQFF.

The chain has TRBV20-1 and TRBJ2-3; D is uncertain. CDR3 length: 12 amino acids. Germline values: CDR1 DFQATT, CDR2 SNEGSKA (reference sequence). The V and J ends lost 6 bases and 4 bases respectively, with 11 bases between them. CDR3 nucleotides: TGCAGTGCGTTGACTCCGCCAGATACGCAGTATTTT. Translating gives CSALTPPDTQYF.

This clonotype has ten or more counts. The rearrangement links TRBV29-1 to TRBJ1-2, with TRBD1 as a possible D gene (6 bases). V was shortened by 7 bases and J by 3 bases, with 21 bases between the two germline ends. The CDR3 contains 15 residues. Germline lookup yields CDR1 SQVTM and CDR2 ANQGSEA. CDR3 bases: TGCAGCGCCCCTTCAAGGGGGGGGCAAGACTATGGCTACACCTTC. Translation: CSAPSRGGQDYGYTF.

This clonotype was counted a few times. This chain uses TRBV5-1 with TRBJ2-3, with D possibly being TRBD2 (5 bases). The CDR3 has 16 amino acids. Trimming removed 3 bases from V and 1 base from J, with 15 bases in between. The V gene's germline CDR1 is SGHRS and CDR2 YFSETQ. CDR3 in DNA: TGCGCCAGCAGCTCCGGGGTCGAAGTAGGCACAGATACGCAGTATTTT. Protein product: CASSSGVEVGTDTQYF.

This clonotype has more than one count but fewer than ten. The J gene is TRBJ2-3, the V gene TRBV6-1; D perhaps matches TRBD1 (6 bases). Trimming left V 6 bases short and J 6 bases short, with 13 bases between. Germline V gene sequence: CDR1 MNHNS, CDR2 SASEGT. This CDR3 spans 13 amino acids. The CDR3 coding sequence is TGTGCCAGCAGCAACAGGGTAGAGGATACGCAGTATTTT. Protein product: CASSNRVEDTQYF.

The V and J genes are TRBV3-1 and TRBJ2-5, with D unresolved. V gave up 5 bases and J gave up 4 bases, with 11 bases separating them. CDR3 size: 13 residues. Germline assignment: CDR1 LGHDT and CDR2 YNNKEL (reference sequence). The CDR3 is CASSFERRETQYF. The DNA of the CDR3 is TGTGCCAGCAGCTTCGAGAGGCGAGAGACCCAGTACTTC.

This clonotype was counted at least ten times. The CDR3 region has the DNA TGTGCCAGCAGCAGAGGACAGGGGCGACACAATCAGCCCCAGCATTTT. The encoded protein is CASSRGQGRHNQPQHF. The rearrangement uses TRBV12-3 or TRBV12-4 and TRBJ1-5; 9 positions agree with TRBD1. Losses at the gene ends were 6 bases for V and 3 bases for J; bases not matched to a gene: 9. The CDR3 has 16 amino acids.

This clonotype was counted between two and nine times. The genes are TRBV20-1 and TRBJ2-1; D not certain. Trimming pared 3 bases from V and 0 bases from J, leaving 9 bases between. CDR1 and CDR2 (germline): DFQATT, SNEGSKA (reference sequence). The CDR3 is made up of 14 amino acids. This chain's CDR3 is CSARSVSSYNEQFF. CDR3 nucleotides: TGCAGTGCTAGGTCCGTTAGCTCCTACAATGAGCAGTTCTTC.

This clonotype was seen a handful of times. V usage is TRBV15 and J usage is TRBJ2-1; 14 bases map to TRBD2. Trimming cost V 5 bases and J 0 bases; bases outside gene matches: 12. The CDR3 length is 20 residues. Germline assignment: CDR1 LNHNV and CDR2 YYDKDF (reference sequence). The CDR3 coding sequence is TGTGCCACCAGCCGACAGACTAGCGGGAGGGCAATTGGCTCCTACAATGAGCAGTTCTTC. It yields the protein CATSRQTSGRAIGSYNEQFF.

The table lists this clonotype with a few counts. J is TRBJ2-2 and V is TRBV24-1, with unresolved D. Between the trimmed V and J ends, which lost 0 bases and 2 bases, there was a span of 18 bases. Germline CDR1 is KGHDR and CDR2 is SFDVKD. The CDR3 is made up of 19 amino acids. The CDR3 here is CATSDLWQEKLPNTGELFF. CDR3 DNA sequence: TGTGCCACCAGTGATTTGTGGCAGGAAAAACTTCCTAACACCGGGGAGCTGTTTTTT.